The 16 T cell receptor beta chains reported below all come from one sample, sequenced in a study of shared clonotypes between healthy human individuals. The table came from immunoSEQ multiplex PCR; TCRdb's copy has only in-frame clones and leaves some out. The profile shows fewer than 550,000 clones, over 60% of them singletons. Material: PBMCs. Receptors were obtained from a woman between 40 and 50 years old in good health. Some clones in this sample may be carry-over from other donors' samples.

J is TRBJ2-7 and V is TRBV28; maybe TRBD1 (5 bases). Germline-derived CDR1 and CDR2 are MDHEN and SYDVKM. This CDR3 is 14 amino acids long. Trimming took 6 bases from V and 3 from J, leaving 15 bases between them. The CDR3 loop reads CASRTDSGLYEQYF. The CDR3 region has the DNA TGTGCCAGCAGGACCGACAGTGGTCTCTACGAGCAGTACTTC.

The chain combines TRBV25-1 with TRBJ1-6; no reliable D call. The CDR3 extends over 16 amino acids. V lost 3 bases and J lost 0, with 9 bases in between. Looked up from germline, CDR1 is MGHDK and CDR2 is SYGVNS. This CDR3 is CASSDIASSYNSPLHF. The DNA for the CDR3 is TGTGCCAGCAGTGATATAGCGAGCTCCTATAATTCACCCCTCCACTTT. Looking up the rest from reference TRBV25-1 and TRBJ1-6 gives the full variable domain: EADIYQTPRYLVIGTGKKITLECSQTMGHDKMYWYQQDPGMELHLIHYSYGVNSTEKGDLSSESTVSRIRTEHFPLTLESARPSHTSQYLCASSDIASSYNSPLHFGNGTRLTVT.

This chain links TRBV28 with TRBJ2-5, with a weak D call TRBD1 (5 bases). This CDR3 spans 12 amino acids. Germline CDR1 MDHEN, CDR2 SYDVKM. V lost 8 bases to trimming and J lost 5 bases, with 12 bases between them. The CDR3 bases are TGTGCCAGCGCAGGGCTCGGGGAGACCCAGTACTTC. Amino acids: CASAGLGETQYF.

CDR3 DNA sequence: TGTGCCAGCAGCTTGGCCGACGGAACCTACGAGCAGTACTTC. This encodes CASSLADGTYEQYF. The V call is TRBV5-4, the J call TRBJ2-7, with D uncertain. V was trimmed by 0 bases and J by 2 bases, leaving 9 bases between them. The CDR3 is made up of 14 amino acids. CDR1 and CDR2 (germline): SGHNT, YYREEE (reference sequence).

The rearrangement uses TRBV28 and TRBJ2-1; 15 nucleotides align to TRBD2. Unmatched junction bases numbered 2, after V lost 4 bases and J lost 7 bases. The CDR3 runs 15 residues. Germline values: CDR1 MDHEN, CDR2 SYDVKM. CDR3 loop: CASSSGTSGRNEQFF. The CDR3 bases are TGTGCCAGCAGTTCCGGGACTAGCGGGAGGAATGAGCAGTTCTTC.

The J gene is TRBJ1-2, the V gene TRBV7-9, with D possibly being TRBD1 (5 bases). Germline assignment: CDR1 SEHNR and CDR2 FQNEAQ (reference sequence). The length of the CDR3 is 14 residues. V gave up 4 bases and J gave up 8 bases, with 17 bases separating them. This CDR3 is CASSYTTEADGYTF. The CDR3 DNA is TGTGCCAGCAGCTACACGACAGAGGCGGACGGCTACACCTTC. Full variable domain (rest looked up from reference TRBV7-9 and TRBJ1-2): DTGVSQNPRHKITKRGQNVTFRCDPISEHNRLYWYRQTLGQGPEFLTYFQNEAQLEKSRLLSDRFSAERPKGSFSTLEIQRTEQGDSAMYLCASSYTTEADGYTFGSGTRLTVV.

With regard to this clone: The same CDR3 also results from other DNA sequences found in this sample. The chain carries TRBV6-1 and TRBJ1-1; maybe TRBD1 (6 bases). The CDR3 consists of 13 residues. From germline, CDR1 is MNHNS and CDR2 SASEGT. V shed 0 bases and J shed 4 bases, with 6 bases lying between them. CDR3 DNA: TGTGCCAGCAGTGAAGCCAGGGGCACTGAAGCTTTCTTT. It encodes CASSEARGTEAFF.

This clone has just one count. DNA for the CDR3: TGTGCCAGCAGCTTCGGGCGGGAACGTTGGGATGAGCAGTTCTTC. Translation: CASSFGRERWDEQFF. This rearrangement joins TRBV11-1 to TRBJ2-1, with D possibly being TRBD2 (6 bases). The CDR3 length is 15 residues. V was clipped by 3 bases and J by 8 bases, with 17 bases between them. In germline, CDR1 is SGHAT, CDR2 FQDESV (reference sequence).

The CDR3 nucleotides read TGTGCCAGCAACACCGGGATACAAGAGACCCAGTACTTC. Encoded protein: CASNTGIQETQYF. The rearrangement uses TRBV9 and TRBJ2-5; maybe TRBD2 (5 bases). V lost 6 bases to trimming and J lost 2 bases, with 11 bases between them. The germline V gene has CDR1 SGDLS and CDR2 YYNGEE. The CDR3 runs to 13 residues.

The CDR3 coding sequence is TGTGCCACCAGCAGAGATGCCCGTTTCGGAGAGGTTAGCACAGATACGCAGTATTTT. Translating it yields CATSRDARFGEVSTDTQYF. The J gene is TRBJ2-3, the V gene TRBV15; no reliable D call. There are 19 residues in the CDR3. Germline CDR1 is LNHNV and CDR2 is YYDKDF (reference sequence). Trimming stripped 0 bases from V and 0 bases from J, with 19 bases between.

V usage is TRBV5-1 and J usage is TRBJ2-7; 11 bases align to TRBD2. Trimming cost V 0 bases and J 0 bases; bases outside gene matches: 5. CDR3 length: 17 amino acids. Germline V lookup: CDR1 SGHRS, CDR2 YFSETQ. The CDR3 loop is CASSLGLAGPNSYEQYF. CDR3 sequence (DNA): TGCGCCAGCAGCTTGGGACTAGCGGGACCAAACTCCTACGAGCAGTACTTC.

The chain carries TRBV9 and TRBJ2-1; D possibly corresponds to TRBD2 (7 bases). Germline CDR1 reads SGDLS; CDR2 reads YYNGEE. The V end lost 0 bases, the J end lost 7 bases, and 14 bases lay between the germline ends. The length of the CDR3 is 15 residues. CDR3 residues: CASSVEGGESNEQFF. The CDR3 DNA follows: TGTGCCAGCAGCGTAGAAGGGGGGGAGAGTAATGAGCAGTTCTTC.

This clone is a singleton in its sample. The genes are TRBV28 and TRBJ1-5; possibly TRBD1 for D (5 bases). The CDR3 runs to 14 residues. V shed 5 bases and J shed 4 bases, with 12 bases lying between them. The germline V gene has CDR1 MDHEN and CDR2 SYDVKM. CDR3 DNA sequence: TGTGCCAGCAGTATGGGGGGGTCTAATCAGCCCCAGCATTTT. Translation gives CASSMGGSNQPQHF.

This chain connects TRBV5-4 to TRBJ2-7, with D perhaps matching TRBD2 (6 bases). CDR3 length equals 14 residues. The germline V gene encodes CDR1 SGHNT and CDR2 YYREEE (reference sequence). V dropped 0 bases and J dropped 3 bases, with 10 bases sitting between them. The CDR3, as DNA: TGTGCCAGCAGCTTGGAGGCGGGGCTCTACGAGCAGTACTTC. Translation gives CASSLEAGLYEQYF.

This sequence joins TRBV30 and TRBJ1-5; D is possibly TRBD1 (6 bases). This CDR3 is 14 amino acids long. V lost 5 bases, J lost 0 bases, and 11 bases lay in between. In germline, CDR1 is GTSNPN, CDR2 SVGIG (reference sequence). The CDR3 DNA reads TGTGCCTGGGTTCGGACAGATAGCAATCAGCCCCAGCATTTT. Amino acids: CAWVRTDSNQPQHF.

This clone has only one observation. This chain connects TRBV27 to TRBJ2-7; 7 nucleotides agree with TRBD1. Germline CDR1 and CDR2: MNHEY and SMNVEV (reference sequence). The CDR3 extends over 13 amino acids. V lost 2 bases to trimming and J lost 3 bases; unmatched junction nucleotides: 1. CDR3 sequence (DNA): TGTGCCAGCAGTTTAACAGGGGACTACGAGCAGTACTTC. The encoded protein is CASSLTGDYEQYF.